This T cell receptor (beta chain) was sequenced for a study of human T cells and chemical hapten exposure. Notes on the study in general: Following DPC sensitization, TCRs present above 1 in 1000 frequency showed no change.

In this sample, this clonotype turned up many times. As yet, its antigen is unknown. TCRdb re-analysed the RACE reads in MiXCR, keeping a single row per CDR3 protein. Of tens of thousands of distinct CDR3 sequences listed, about 9.4% are singletons. Time point here: pre-sensitization, week 0. Indicated treatment: therapeutic diphenylcyclopropenone sensitization with weekly scalp DPC. Alopecia patients, 18 to 70 years old and DPC-suitable, served as donors. CDR1 is SQVTM, CDR2 ANQGSEA, per germline. This CDR3 contains 13 residues. With 7 bases removed from V and 4 bases from J, the gap between germline ends came to 17 bases.

The V gene is TRBV29-1, the J gene TRBJ2-7; weak D call: TRBD2 (5 bases). This TCR came from a middle-aged woman with alopecia areata. Some clones in this sample may be carry-over from other donors' samples. Sequenced here: whole blood, sampled in connection with sensitization to the hapten diphenylcyclopropenone (DPC). CDR3 loop: CSAFLDREYEQYF. The CDR3 DNA follows: TGCAGCGCGTTCCTAGACCGGGAATACGAGCAGTACTTC.